Below, one T cell receptor beta chain is given with its context. What it binds is not known. These data come from a study of memory CD4+ T cells and cytomegalovirus serostatus. On the study more broadly: Donors were healthy Belgian adults, 10 or so CMV seropositive and 20 to 30 seronegative.

Findings and limits, study-wide: Of around 160 reported CMV TCRbeta sequences, 67 were found in memory CD4+ repertoires.

The assay was immunoSEQ multiplex PCR, and TCRdb's table has in-frame clones only and misses some. The sample consists of around 53,000 clones, roughly 80% of them appearing once. Between the trimmed V and J ends, which lost 2 bases and 4 bases, there was a span of 6 bases. CDR1 is SGHDT, CDR2 YYEEEE, per germline. The CDR3 is made up of 13 amino acids. The sort gate was single viable CD3+CD4+CD8-CD45RO+ cells for memory CD4+ T cells. Sequencing was performed on memory CD4+ T cells from blood. V is TRBV5-6 and J is TRBJ2-2, with no clear D. This receptor was taken from an adult in good health and CMV-seronegative. The CDR3: CASSFASTGELFF. The CDR3, as DNA: TGTGCCAGCAGCTTCGCAAGCACCGGGGAGCTGTTTTTT. The full variable domain, rest sourced from reference TRBV5-6 and TRBJ2-2, is DAGVTQSPTHLIKTRGQQVTLRCSPKSGHDTVSWYQQALGQGPQFIFQYYEEEERQRGNFPDRFSGHQFPNYSSELNVNALLLGDSALYLCASSFASTGELFFGEGSRLTVL.